Below, one T cell receptor (beta chain) is given with its context. Its target is not known. For sorted subsets, about 190 ng DNA per replicate equaled around 30,000 T cell genomes. Here immunoSEQ multiplex PCR was the method, and the copy in TCRdb shows in-frame clones only, minus some. The sample carries about 2 million clones, less than 95% recorded once. These data are taken from a study of shared clonotypes between healthy human individuals. The wider study: Every donor yielded three CD4 naive, three CD4 memory, two CD8 naive and one CD8 memory plate.

Only CD45RO-negative cells positively selected for CCR7 counted as naive CD8 cells, so terminally differentiated effector memory CD45RA+ cells were excluded. Study-wide points: Larger richness was generally estimated for naive than memory subsets.

In germline, CDR1 is SGDLS, CDR2 YYNGEE. The CDR3 sequence is 14 residues long. Trimming cost V 3 bases and J 0 bases, with 10 bases left between them. Specimen: naive CD8+ T cells sorted from blood. The TCR comes from a man between 18 and 35 years old in good health. This chain links TRBV9 with TRBJ2-7; D gene uncertain. The CDR3 coding sequence is TGTGCCAGCAGCGATTTAGTTGACTCCTACGAGCAGTACTTC. As protein: CASSDLVDSYEQYF.